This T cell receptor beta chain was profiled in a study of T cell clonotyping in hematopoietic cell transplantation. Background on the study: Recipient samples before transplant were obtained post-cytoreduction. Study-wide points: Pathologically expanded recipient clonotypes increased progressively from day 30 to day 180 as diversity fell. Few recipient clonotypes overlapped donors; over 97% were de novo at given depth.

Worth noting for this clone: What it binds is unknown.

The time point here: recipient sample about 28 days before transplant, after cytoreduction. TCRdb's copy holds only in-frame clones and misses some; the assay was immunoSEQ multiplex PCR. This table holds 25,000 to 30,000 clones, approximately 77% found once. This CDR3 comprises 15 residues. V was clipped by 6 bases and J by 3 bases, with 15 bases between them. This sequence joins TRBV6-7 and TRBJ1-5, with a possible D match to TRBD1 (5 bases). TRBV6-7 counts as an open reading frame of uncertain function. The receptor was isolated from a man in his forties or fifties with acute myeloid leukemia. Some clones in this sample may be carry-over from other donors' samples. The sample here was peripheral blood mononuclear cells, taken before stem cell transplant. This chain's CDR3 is CASSSGAGPNQPQHF. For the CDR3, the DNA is TGTGCCAGCAGCTCCGGGGCAGGACCCAATCAGCCCCAGCATTTT.